This entry concerns a single T cell receptor beta chain. The antigen it binds to is not known. No much larger clone exists at a distance of one base, and base qualities are not known. This specimen comes from a study of CDR3 diversity in severe acne (dated by TCRdb to between 2018 and 2020). The method behind the library was PCR. TCRdb names Illumina HiSeq 2000 as the instrument used. TCRdb applied fastp at Q25 and MiXCR to the public reads, then kept only in-frame beta chains. All rows with the same CDR3 protein become a single entry with the most common DNA and genes. This sample is represented by tens of thousands of distinct CDR3 sequences; approximately 49% of them were singletons. The biggest ten clones account for around 10% of the sample. The sequence was collected from a male donor with severe acne vulgaris. Source material: blood.

The DNA is as follows: TGCAGTGCCAGCAGCTCAACAGGGCCCTCTGGAAACACCATATATTTT. Its protein reads: CSASSSTGPSGNTIYF. The V gene is TRBV20-1 and the J gene is TRBJ1-3; a tentative D match to TRBD1 spans 6 bases. According to the germline V gene (reference sequence), CDR1 reads DFQATT and CDR2 reads SNEGSKA. Relative to germline, V is 6 bases shorter and J is 0 bases shorter, with 18 bases between their ends. Reading from cysteine to phenylalanine, the CDR3 counts 16 amino acids. This entry keeps only the CDR3 DNA: 48 bases, framed from base 1.